The sequence of this TCR beta chain was determined in a study of blood T cells in healthy people across ages. Overall study results and limits: Among T cells, TCR beta diversity per million cells dropped roughly linearly as age rose. No conclusive comparison of naive versus antigen-experienced cells was possible with unsorted PBMCs.

This clonotype was seen only a few times. Its matching antigen is unknown. V gave up 7 bases and J gave up 1 base, with 19 bases separating them. This CDR3 spans 16 amino acids. Germline V lookup: CDR1 SEHNR, CDR2 FQNEAQ (reference sequence). Primers used in a second PCR of about 7 to 12 cycles were a sample-barcoded 5' primer and a J-beta primer mix. TCRdb independently ran MiXCR on the 5' RACE reads; one entry per CDR3 protein. The repertoire includes around 1.1 million distinct CDR3 sequences, less than 45% of them detected once, and around 12% sits in the top ten. The donors, aged roughly 6 to 95, were healthy Caucasians from Russia. Each sample yielded at least 6.5 million isolated PBMCs.

The sample taken for sequencing was blood. J is TRBJ1-1 and V is TRBV7-9; D is unclear. The source is a man younger than 35 in good health. The chain's CDR3 is CASTPSPGWRNTEAFF. DNA for the CDR3: TGTGCCAGCACGCCATCCCCCGGGTGGCGGAACACTGAAGCTTTCTTT.